The entry that follows covers one TCR beta chain sequence. This clone occurred a few times. Which antigen it targets is not known. No much larger clone exists at a distance of one base, and base qualities are not known. The sample originates from a study of CD8 T cells in acute hepatitis C reinfection (dated by TCRdb to the early 2020s). About the study as a whole: The study profiled the TCRbeta repertoire of CD8+ T cells specific for the HCV NS3-1073 epitope during acute infection and after viral clearance. A handful of spontaneous resolvers provided paired acute and follow-up samples.

From cysteine to phenylalanine, the CDR3 is 18 amino acids long. The retained sequence is limited to the CDR3, 54 bases, with the frame set at the first base. Via the germline V gene (reference sequence), CDR1 is LNHNV and CDR2 YYDKDF. V is clipped by 0 bases and J by 2 bases, and the sequence between their germline boundaries is 17 bases long. The intended sense of this specimen's time point label: naive CD8 control sorted from an acute-time-point sample. Enrolled in the Montreal Hepatitis C Cohort (HEPCO) in Canada, the donors were people who inject drugs, and these donors were followed every 3 months. Acute primary HCV infection was defined by a positive HCV RNA or antibody test following a negative test within the previous 24 weeks. Cells were surface stained with CD3, CD8 and CD45RO antibodies, and an aqua fixable dye was used to exclude dead cells. 8 spontaneous resolvers, defined by HCV RNA clearance within 24 weeks, were included in the cohort. From thawed, previously cryostored peripheral blood mononuclear cells, CD8+ T cells were purified through negative selection performed by means of the MACS CD8+ T cell Isolation Kit. A BD FACSAria II cell sorter was used for cell sorting.

Overall results and qualifications from the work: Regardless of outcome, roughly 13 public clonotypes were found, and one public clonotype used V04-02/J02-02. Preferential use of the TRBV04 and TRBV06 gene families was observed in all groups, and this preferential usage was not explained by overrepresentation in the naive pool. Few CDR3 sequences were shared with other epitopes, and differences in sequencing approaches may have limited exact matching. NS3-1073 specific repertoires were highly diverse, with no significant diversity differences between acute resolver, follow-up resolver and acute chronic samples. No follow-up repertoires were available for chronically infected subjects, since NS3-1073 specific cells were too rare to be sorted. Because bulk sequencing covered only the TCRbeta chain, the alphabeta pairing of public clonotypes could not be determined.

Genomic DNA was extracted from the FACS-sorted cells, and the TCRbeta chains were sequenced by the commercial immunoSEQ service. In the paper's pipeline: ImmunoSEQ Analyzer software v3.0 and R v3.5.1 were used to analyze the repertoire data. Only productive rearrangements were analyzed, as sequences containing stop codons or out-of-frame rearrangements were removed. The sequencing provider supplied the metrics for Simpson diversity, Shannon entropy, CDR3 length and nucleotide addition. Clonotypes were grouped by frequency into dominant, sub-dominant, low or lowest abundance categories, and clonotypes below 0.1% were left out of most analyses. Any CDR3 amino acid clonotype present in at least two subjects at a cumulative frequency of at least 0.5% was labeled public. Drawn from immuneACCESS, this table holds only the in-frame rearrangements with V and J called that TCRdb kept. Clones are partly lost; checked studies trace under half to an unresolved V gene and leave the rest unexplained. V, J and clone size are taken as reported in that table, and D and trimming were inferred from the DNA itself. The sample has around 36,000 clones on record, 70% to 90% of them singletons. The ten largest clonotypes hold 9.5% to 13% of the sample.

This sequence was found in a woman aged 18 to 35 who spontaneously cleared hepatitis C infection. The chain links TRBV15 with TRBJ1-5, with no D gene named confidently. Sequenced sample: naive CD8+ T cells from PBMCs. This specimen's cell subset or site label, interpreted: sorted total naive CD45RO-negative CD8+ T cells. The CDR3 protein sequence reads: CATSRDHSLELGNQPQHF. The DNA is as follows: TGTGCCACCAGCAGAGATCACTCGCTGGAGCTGGGCAATCAGCCCCAGCATTTT.